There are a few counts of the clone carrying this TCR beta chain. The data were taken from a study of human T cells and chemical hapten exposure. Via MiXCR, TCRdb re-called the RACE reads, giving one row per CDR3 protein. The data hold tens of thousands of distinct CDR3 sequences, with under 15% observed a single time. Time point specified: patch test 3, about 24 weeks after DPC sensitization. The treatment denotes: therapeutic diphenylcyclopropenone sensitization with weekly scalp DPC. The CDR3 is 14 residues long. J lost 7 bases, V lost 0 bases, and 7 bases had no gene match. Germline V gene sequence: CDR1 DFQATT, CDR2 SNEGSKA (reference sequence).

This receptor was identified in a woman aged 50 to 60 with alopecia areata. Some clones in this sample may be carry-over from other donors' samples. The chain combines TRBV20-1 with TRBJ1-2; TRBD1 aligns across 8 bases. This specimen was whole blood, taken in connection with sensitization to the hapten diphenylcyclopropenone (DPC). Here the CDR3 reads CSARDRNRGTGYTF. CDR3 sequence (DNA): TGCAGTGCTAGAGATCGGAACAGGGGGACTGGCTACACCTTC.